These 9 T cell receptor beta chains share one sample of origin, sequenced in a study of spatial heterogeneity in lung cancer (dated by TCRdb to about 2019). Beyond this particular receptor, the publication reports: A correlation was observed between the number of expanded intratumoral alpha and beta TCRs and the tumor nonsynonymous mutation count.

To prepare the library, 5' RACE was applied. The data were produced on a NextSeq 500. Using fastp at Q25 and MiXCR, TCRdb reprocessed the public reads and kept productive beta chains. Rows merge per CDR3 protein into single entries with the most common DNA and genes. The sample yields 20,000 to 25,000 distinct CDR3 sequences; under 5.5% were counted once. The ten top clones hold around 10% of the sample. This specimen's time point label, per the study, means: sample taken at primary tumor resection. These receptors are not linked to any known antigen. This specimen was lung tumor tissue, taken at surgery. These receptors were collected from a male donor with early-stage non-small cell lung cancer.

This clonotype was counted at least ten times. The V call is TRBV28, the J call TRBJ1-1; no clear D. The CDR3 has 13 residues. The germline CDR1 and CDR2 sequences are MDHEN and SYDVKM. Deletions cut 5 bases from V and 8 bases from J, with 15 bases between. CDR3 loop: CASSLPGKIEAFF. Here the CDR3 DNA reads TGTGCCAGCAGTCTACCTGGGAAAATAGAAGCTTTCTTT.

This clonotype was found many times. This chain uses TRBV2 with TRBJ2-7; possibly TRBD2 for D (5 bases). This CDR3 is built from 11 residues. The germline V gene has CDR1 SNHLY and CDR2 FYNNEI. V was pared by 8 bases and J by 0 bases, with 5 bases between. CDR3 residues: CASGGSYEQYF. CDR3 DNA: TGTGCCAGCGGAGGCTCCTACGAGCAGTACTTC.

This clonotype was counted a few times. The chain employs TRBV4-2 and TRBJ1-5, with 7 bases lining up with TRBD1. Per the germline V gene, CDR1 is LGHNA and CDR2 is YNFKEQ. V shed 0 bases and J 7 bases; nucleotides not matched to a gene: 9. The CDR3 extends over 16 amino acids. Here the CDR3 DNA reads TGTGCCAGCAGCCAAGATGGGAGACAGGGAGACCAGCCCCAGCATTTT. The encoded protein is CASSQDGRQGDQPQHF.

This clonotype showed up just a few times. The chain recombines TRBV7-9 with TRBJ1-1; D is unresolved. Germline V gene sequence: CDR1 SEHNR, CDR2 FQNEAQ (reference sequence). V shed 1 base and J shed 7 bases, with 7 bases lying between them. This CDR3 is 12 amino acids long. CDR3 DNA: TGTGCCAGCAGCTTAGAGACTGTTGAAGCTTTCTTT. Translated, it gives CASSLETVEAFF.

This clonotype was seen many times. This chain joins TRBV7-2 and TRBJ2-3; 7 nucleotides match TRBD2. Trimming cost V 4 bases and J 1 base; bases outside gene matches: 5. The CDR3 is 15 residues long. CDR1 SGHTA and CDR2 FQGNSA come from the germline V gene. The CDR3 DNA follows: TGTGCCAGCAGCTATAGGGCGGGAGGCACAGATACGCAGTATTTT. Translation: CASSYRAGGTDTQYF. Complete variable domain (other parts from reference TRBV7-2 and TRBJ2-3): GAGVSQSPSNKVTEKGKDVELRCDPISGHTALYWYRQSLGQGLEFLIYFQGNSAPDKSGLPSDRFSAERTGGSVSTLTIQRTQQEDSAVYLCASSYRAGGTDTQYFGPGTRLTVL.

This clonotype is classed as medium-sized. This chain uses TRBV7-9 with TRBJ2-5, with 7 bases aligning to TRBD1. J was trimmed by 5 bases and V by 5 bases; bases with no gene match: 8. The CDR3 length is 14 residues. Germline CDR1 and CDR2: SEHNR and FQNEAQ (reference sequence). The CDR3 DNA reads as TGTGCCAGCAGCCCACCCACAGGGGTGGAGACCCAGTACTTC. Translated: CASSPPTGVETQYF.

Comments on this clonotype: This may be a read error: a much more frequent sequence differs by one nucleotide. V and J are TRBV10-2 and TRBJ1-2, with unresolved D. The CDR3 extends over 14 amino acids. Germline V gives CDR1 WSHSY, CDR2 SAAADI. In DNA form, the CDR3 reads TGCGTCAGCAGTGCCATTGGACTAGTTTACTACTACACCTTC. It specifies CVSSAIGLVYYYTF.

This clonotype came up many times. The rearrangement uses TRBV18 and TRBJ1-5; D unresolved. The CDR3 has 14 residues. V lost 4 bases to trimming and J lost 0 bases, with 7 bases between them. Germline V gene data show CDR1 as KGHSH and CDR2 as LQKENI. This CDR3 reads CASSRDYSNQPQHF. The CDR3 DNA is TGTGCCAGCTCACGAGATTATAGCAATCAGCCCCAGCATTTT. The full variable domain, completed using reference TRBV18 and TRBJ1-5, is NAGVMQNPRHLVRRRGQEARLRCSPMKGHSHVYWYRQLPEEGLKFMVYLQKENIIDESGMPKERFSAEFPKEGPSILRIQQVVRGDSAAYFCASSRDYSNQPQHFGDGTRLSIL.

This clonotype was detected ten times or more. V is TRBV6-2 or TRBV6-3 and J is TRBJ2-7; tentatively, D is TRBD2 (6 bases). Trimming took off 1 base at V and 0 bases at J, with 16 bases between the two ends. CDR3 length: 17 residues. Per germline, CDR1 MNHEY and CDR2 SVGEGT. CDR3 nucleotide sequence: TGTGCCAGCAGTTACTACCCCACCGGGGGACCCTCCTACGAGCAGTACTTC. Protein product: CASSYYPTGGPSYEQYF.